This TCR beta chain was sequenced for a study of T cell changes during pregnancy in multiple sclerosis (dated by TCRdb to between 2018 and 2021). The study in broad terms: In women with multiple sclerosis, the researchers looked at how the T cell repertoire shifted as pregnancy progressed.

As for this clone: Its antigen remains unidentified. A much larger clonotype is one base distant, so this may be a read error.

The CDR3 starts with the cysteine, ends with the phenylalanine, and has 14 residues. Of all the DNA, just the CDR3 is kept, 42 bases in frame from base 1. Sequences SGHNT (CDR1) and YYREEE (CDR2) are obtained from the germline V gene (reference sequence). The library was produced with the immunoSEQ multiplex PCR assay. Imported from immuneACCESS, the table was reduced by TCRdb to in-frame sequences with V and J called. These copies leave out some clones; in studies compared against another copy, an unresolved V gene accounts for under half, and the cause of the remainder is not known. Present in this sample are tens of thousands of clones, under 95% of which were seen just once. The top ten clones comprise roughly 0.42% of the sample.

The chain is assembled from TRBV5-4 and TRBJ1-2; the D gene is possibly TRBD1, with 6 bases matching. The sequencing here drew on CD4+ T cells from peripheral blood mononuclear cells, taken in the second trimester of pregnancy. This sequence was found in a female donor in good health, enrolled as a control in a pregnancy study. CDR3 protein: CVIQTLGGAYGYTF. The DNA sequence is TGTGTCATCCAGACCCTGGGGGGGGCCTATGGCTACACCTTC.